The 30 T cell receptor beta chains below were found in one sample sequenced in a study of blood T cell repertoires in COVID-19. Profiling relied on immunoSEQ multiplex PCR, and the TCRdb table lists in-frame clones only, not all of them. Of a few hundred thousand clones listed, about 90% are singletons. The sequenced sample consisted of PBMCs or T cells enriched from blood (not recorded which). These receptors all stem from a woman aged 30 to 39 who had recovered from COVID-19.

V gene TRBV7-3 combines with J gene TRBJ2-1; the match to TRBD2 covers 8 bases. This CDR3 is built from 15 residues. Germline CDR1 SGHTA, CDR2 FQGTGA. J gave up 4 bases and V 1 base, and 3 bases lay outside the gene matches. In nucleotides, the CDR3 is TGTGCCAGCAGCTTAAGCGGGGGGTATTACAATGAGCAGTTCTTC. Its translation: CASSLSGGYYNEQFF.

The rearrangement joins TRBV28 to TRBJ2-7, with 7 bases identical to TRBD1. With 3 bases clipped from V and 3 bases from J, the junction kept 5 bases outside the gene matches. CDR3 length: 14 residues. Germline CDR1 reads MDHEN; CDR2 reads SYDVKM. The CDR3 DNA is TGTGCCAGCAGTTTTGGGGCAGGGGGCTACGAGCAGTACTTC. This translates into CASSFGAGGYEQYF.

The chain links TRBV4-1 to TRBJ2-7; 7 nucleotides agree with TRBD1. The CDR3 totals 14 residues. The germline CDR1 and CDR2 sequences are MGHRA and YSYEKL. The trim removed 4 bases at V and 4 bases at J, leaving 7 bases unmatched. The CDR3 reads CASSLGTASYEQYF. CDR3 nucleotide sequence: TGCGCCAGCAGCCTCGGGACAGCCTCTTACGAGCAGTACTTC.

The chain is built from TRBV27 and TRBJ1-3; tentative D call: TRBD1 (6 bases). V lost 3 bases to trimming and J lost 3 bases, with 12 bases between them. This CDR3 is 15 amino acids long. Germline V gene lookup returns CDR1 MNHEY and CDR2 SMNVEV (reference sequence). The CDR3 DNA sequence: TGTGCCAGCAGTTTGACCAGGGGCTTTGGAAACACCATATATTTT. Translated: CASSLTRGFGNTIYF.

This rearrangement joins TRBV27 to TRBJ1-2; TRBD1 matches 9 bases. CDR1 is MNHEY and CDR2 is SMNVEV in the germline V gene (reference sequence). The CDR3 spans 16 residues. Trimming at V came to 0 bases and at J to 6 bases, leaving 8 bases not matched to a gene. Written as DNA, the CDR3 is TGTGCCAGCAGTTTATCCGTGGACAGGGGTCGGAATGGCTACACCTTC. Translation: CASSLSVDRGRNGYTF.

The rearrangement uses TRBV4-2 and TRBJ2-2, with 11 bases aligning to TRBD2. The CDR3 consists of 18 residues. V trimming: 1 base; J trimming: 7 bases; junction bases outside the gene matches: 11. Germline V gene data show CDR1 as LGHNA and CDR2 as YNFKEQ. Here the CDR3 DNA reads TGTGCCAGCAGCCAAGTCTCCCTAGCGGGAGGCCCGGGCGGGGAGCTGTTTTTT. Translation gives CASSQVSLAGGPGGELFF.

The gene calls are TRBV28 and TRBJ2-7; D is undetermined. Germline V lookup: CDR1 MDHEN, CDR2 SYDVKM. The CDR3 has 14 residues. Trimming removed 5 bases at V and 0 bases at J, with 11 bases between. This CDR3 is CASSRTRSSYEQYF. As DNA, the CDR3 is TGTGCCAGCAGTCGCACAAGGAGCTCCTACGAGCAGTACTTC.

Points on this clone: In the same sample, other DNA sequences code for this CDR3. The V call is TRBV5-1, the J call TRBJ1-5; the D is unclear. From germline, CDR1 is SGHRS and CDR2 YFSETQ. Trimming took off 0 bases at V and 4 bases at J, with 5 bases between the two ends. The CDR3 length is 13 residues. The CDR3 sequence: CASSLGPNQPQHF. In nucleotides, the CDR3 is TGCGCCAGCAGCTTGGGGCCAAATCAGCCCCAGCATTTT.

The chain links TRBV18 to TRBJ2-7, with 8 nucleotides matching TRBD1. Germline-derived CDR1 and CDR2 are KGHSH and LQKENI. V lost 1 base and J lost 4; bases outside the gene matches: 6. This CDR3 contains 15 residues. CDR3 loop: CASSPQGQATYEQYF. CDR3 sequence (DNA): TGTGCCAGCTCACCACAGGGACAGGCTACTTACGAGCAGTACTTC.

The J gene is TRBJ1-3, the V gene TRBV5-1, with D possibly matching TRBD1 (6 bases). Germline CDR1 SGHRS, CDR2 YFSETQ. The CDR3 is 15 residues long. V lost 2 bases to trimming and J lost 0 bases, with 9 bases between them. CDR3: CASSFQGSSGNTIYF. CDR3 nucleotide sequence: TGCGCCAGCAGCTTCCAGGGGAGCTCTGGAAACACCATATATTTT.

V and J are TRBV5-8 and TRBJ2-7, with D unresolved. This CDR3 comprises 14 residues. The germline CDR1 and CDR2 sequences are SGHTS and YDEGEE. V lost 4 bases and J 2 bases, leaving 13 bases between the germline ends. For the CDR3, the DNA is TGTGCCAGCAGCCTTGGCGGCGCCGCCTACGAGCAGTACTTC. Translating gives CASSLGGAAYEQYF.

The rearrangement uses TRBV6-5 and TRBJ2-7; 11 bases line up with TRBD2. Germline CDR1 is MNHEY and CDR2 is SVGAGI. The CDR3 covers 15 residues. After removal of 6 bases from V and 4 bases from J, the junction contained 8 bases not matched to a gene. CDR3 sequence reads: CASSLSGRGLYEQYF. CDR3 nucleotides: TGTGCCAGCAGCCTTAGCGGGAGGGGTCTATACGAGCAGTACTTC.

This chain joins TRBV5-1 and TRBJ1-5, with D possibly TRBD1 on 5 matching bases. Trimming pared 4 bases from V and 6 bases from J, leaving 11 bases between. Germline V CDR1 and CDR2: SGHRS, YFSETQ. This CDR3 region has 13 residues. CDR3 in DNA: TGCGCCAGCAGCGTAGGGGCCGGTCAGCCCCAGCATTTT. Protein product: CASSVGAGQPQHF. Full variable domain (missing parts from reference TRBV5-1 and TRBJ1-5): KAGVTQTPRYLIKTRGQQVTLSCSPISGHRSVSWYQQTPGQGLQFLFEYFSETQRNKGNFPGRFSGRQFSNSRSEMNVSTLELGDSALYLCASSVGAGQPQHFGDGTRLSIL.

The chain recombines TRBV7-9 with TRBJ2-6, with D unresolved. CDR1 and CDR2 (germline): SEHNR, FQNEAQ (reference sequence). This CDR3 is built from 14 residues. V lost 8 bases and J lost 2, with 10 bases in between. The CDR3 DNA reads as TGTGCCAGCGCGCCTGCCACTGGGGCCAACGTCCTGACTTTC. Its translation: CASAPATGANVLTF.

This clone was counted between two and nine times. CDR3 residues: CASSLSASGRIEQFF. DNA for the CDR3: TGTGCCAGCAGCTTATCCGCTAGCGGGAGGATTGAGCAGTTCTTC. V is TRBV11-2 and J is TRBJ2-1; 11 nucleotides agree with TRBD2. J lost 9 bases, V lost 2 bases, and 6 bases had no gene match. Germline loops: CDR1 SGHAT, CDR2 FQNNGV. The CDR3 spans 15 residues.

CDR3: CASRGGSNHEQYF. Written as DNA, the CDR3 is TGTGCCAGCAGAGGCGGGAGTAACCACGAGCAGTACTTC. This rearrangement joins TRBV14 to TRBJ2-7, with 7 nucleotides matching TRBD2. The CDR3 runs to 13 residues. Trimming took 6 bases from V and 5 from J; bases not matched to a gene: 7. CDR1 SGHDN and CDR2 FVKESK come from the germline V gene.

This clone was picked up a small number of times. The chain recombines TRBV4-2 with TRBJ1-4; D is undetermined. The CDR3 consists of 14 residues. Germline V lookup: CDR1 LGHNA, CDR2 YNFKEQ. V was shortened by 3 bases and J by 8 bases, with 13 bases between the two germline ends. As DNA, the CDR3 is TGTGCCAGCAGCCAGCGGGTTCAAGGGGAAAAACTGTTTTTT. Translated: CASSQRVQGEKLFF.

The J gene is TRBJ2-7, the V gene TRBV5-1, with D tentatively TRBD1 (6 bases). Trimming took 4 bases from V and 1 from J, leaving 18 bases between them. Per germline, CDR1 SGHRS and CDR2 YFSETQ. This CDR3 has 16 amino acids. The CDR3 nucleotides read TGCGCCAGCAGCGGGATGTACAGGGATGGATCCTACGAGCAGTACTTC. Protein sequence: CASSGMYRDGSYEQYF.

The DNA for the CDR3 is TGTGCCAGCAGACCTACCATGATGAACACTGAAGCTTTCTTT. Amino acids: CASRPTMMNTEAFF. The chain recombines TRBV2 with TRBJ1-1; D is unclear. The CDR3 covers 14 residues. With 6 bases removed from V and 0 bases from J, the gap between germline ends came to 11 bases. Germline CDR1 SNHLY, CDR2 FYNNEI.

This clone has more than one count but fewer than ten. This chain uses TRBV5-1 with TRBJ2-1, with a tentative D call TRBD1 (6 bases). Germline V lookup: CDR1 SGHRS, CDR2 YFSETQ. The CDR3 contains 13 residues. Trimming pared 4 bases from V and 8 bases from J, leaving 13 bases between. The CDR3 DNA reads TGCGCCAGCAGCCGGCAGGGGTATCATGAGCAGTTCTTC. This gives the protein CASSRQGYHEQFF.

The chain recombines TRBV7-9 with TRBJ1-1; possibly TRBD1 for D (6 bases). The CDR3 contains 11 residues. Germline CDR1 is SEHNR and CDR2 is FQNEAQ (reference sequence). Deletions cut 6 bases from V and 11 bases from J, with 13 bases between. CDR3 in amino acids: CASRVGQIAFF. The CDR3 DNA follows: TGTGCCAGCAGAGTTGGACAGATCGCTTTCTTT.

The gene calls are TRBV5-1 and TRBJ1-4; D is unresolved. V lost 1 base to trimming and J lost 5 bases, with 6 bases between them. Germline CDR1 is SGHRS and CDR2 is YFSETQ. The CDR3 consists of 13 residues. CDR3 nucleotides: TGCGCCAGCAGCTTGCAGTCAAATGAAAAACTGTTTTTT. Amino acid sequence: CASSLQSNEKLFF.

The CDR3 is CASSIGIGSTDTQYF. The CDR3, as DNA: TGTGCCAGCAGCATAGGGATAGGGAGTACAGATACGCAGTATTTT. This chain connects TRBV7-2 to TRBJ2-3, with a tentative D call TRBD2 (5 bases). The CDR3 runs to 15 residues. Germline loops: CDR1 SGHTA, CDR2 FQGNSA. V was trimmed by 5 bases and J by 3 bases, leaving 15 bases between them.

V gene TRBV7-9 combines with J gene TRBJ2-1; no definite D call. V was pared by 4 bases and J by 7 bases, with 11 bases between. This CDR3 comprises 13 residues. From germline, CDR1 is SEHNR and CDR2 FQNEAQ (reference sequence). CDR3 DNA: TGTGCCAGCAGCTCTCCGGTTTTGAATGAGCAGTTCTTC. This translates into CASSSPVLNEQFF.

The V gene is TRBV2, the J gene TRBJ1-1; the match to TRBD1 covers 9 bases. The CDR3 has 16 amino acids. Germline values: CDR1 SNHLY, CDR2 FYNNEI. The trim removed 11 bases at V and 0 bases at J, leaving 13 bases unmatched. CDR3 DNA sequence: TGTGCCGGGGTACAGGGGGCGTCCGTAATGAACACTGAAGCTTTCTTT. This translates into CAGVQGASVMNTEAFF.

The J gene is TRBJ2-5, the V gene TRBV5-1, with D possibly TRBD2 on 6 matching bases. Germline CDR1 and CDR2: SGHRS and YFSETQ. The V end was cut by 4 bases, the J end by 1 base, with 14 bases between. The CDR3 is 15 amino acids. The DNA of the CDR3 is TGCGCCAGCAGCCCCTGGCGGGGAACCCAAGAGACCCAGTACTTC. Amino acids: CASSPWRGTQETQYF.

The CDR3 sequence is CASRGGQGFVLTGELFF. The CDR3 DNA sequence: TGCGCCAGCAGGGGAGGACAGGGTTTCGTTTTGACCGGGGAGCTGTTTTTT. V usage is TRBV5-1 and J usage is TRBJ2-2; TRBD1 aligns across 8 bases. The CDR3 totals 17 residues. From germline, CDR1 is SGHRS and CDR2 YFSETQ. The V gene end was trimmed by 5 bases and the J gene end by 5 bases; junction bases not matched to a gene: 14.

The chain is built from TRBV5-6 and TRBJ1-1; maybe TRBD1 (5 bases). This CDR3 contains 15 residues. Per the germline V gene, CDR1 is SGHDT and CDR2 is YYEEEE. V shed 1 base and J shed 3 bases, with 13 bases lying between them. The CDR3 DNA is TGTGCCAGCAGCTTGCGCAGGGTAATACACACTGAAGCTTTCTTT. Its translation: CASSLRRVIHTEAFF. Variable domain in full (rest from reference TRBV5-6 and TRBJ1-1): DAGVTQSPTHLIKTRGQQVTLRCSPKSGHDTVSWYQQALGQGPQFIFQYYEEEERQRGNFPDRFSGHQFPNYSSELNVNALLLGDSALYLCASSLRRVIHTEAFFGQGTRLTVV.

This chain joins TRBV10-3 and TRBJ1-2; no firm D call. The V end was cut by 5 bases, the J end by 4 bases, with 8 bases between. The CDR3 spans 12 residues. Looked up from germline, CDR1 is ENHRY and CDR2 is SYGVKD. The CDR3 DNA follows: TGTGCCATCAGTCAGGAGGGCTATGGCTACACCTTC. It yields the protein CAISQEGYGYTF.

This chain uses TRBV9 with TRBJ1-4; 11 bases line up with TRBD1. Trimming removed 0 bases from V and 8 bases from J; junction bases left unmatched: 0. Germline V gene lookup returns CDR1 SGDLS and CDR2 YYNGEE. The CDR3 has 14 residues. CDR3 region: CASSVGDRGEKLFF. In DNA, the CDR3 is TGTGCCAGCAGCGTAGGGGACAGGGGGGAAAAACTGTTTTTT.